The T cell receptor beta chain described here comes from a study of vaccination effects on CD4 cells after COVID-19 (dated 2022 in TCRdb). For context, the study as a whole: Each participant got two doses of an mRNA SARS-CoV-2 vaccine, either BNT162b2 or mRNA-1273. Altogether, nine to ten COVID-19 convalescent patients and several SARS-CoV-2-naive healthy vaccine recipients made up the full study. The Oncomine TCR Beta short-read assay on an Illumina iSeq 100 was used to sequence cultures from other donors in the study. The study compared SARS-CoV-2 spike-specific CD4+ TCR repertoires before and after mRNA vaccination in COVID-19 convalescent patients and infection-naive vaccine recipients.

In the ViraFEST assay, PBMC were stimulated with viral peptide pools, and TCR sequencing was then used to find antigen-specific CD4+ T cell clonotypes based on their expansion. After less than 13 days of culture, CD4+ T cells were isolated with the EasySep CD4+ T cell isolation kit. None of the healthy vaccine recipients had a prior SARS-CoV-2 infection, which was confirmed by nucleocapsid antibody tests that came back negative both before and after vaccination. A few million PBMC per well were cultured in IMDM with 5% human AB serum, about 9.4 IU/ml IL-2 and gentamicin, plus 10 ug/ml peptides. On days 3 and 7, half of the culture medium was replaced with fresh IL-2-containing medium. Unless otherwise noted, each peptide stimulation condition was cultured in triplicate wells. PBMC were separated from whole blood using Ficoll-Paque Plus gradient centrifugation and were then either cryopreserved at -140C or used fresh. The overlapping peptide pools covered the spike proteins of SARS-CoV-2 as well as those of the common cold coronaviruses HCoV-NL63, HCoV-OC43 and HCoV-229E. The QIAamp micro DNA kit was used to extract genomic DNA from the cultured CD4+ T cells.

Remarks on this clone: Its antigen is currently not known. Base qualities are missing; no much larger clone stands one base away.

Between the V and J ends, shortened by 6 bases and 4 bases respectively, the junction contains 23 bases. Based on the germline V gene, the CDR1 and CDR2 sequences are MNHEY and SVGEGT. Inclusive of the bounding cysteine and phenylalanine, the CDR3 is 17 residues long. Only the CDR3 portion is preserved as DNA: 51 bases, with reading frame beginning at the first base. Library generation was performed with the immunoSEQ multiplex PCR assay. TCR beta CDR3 sequencing was performed on DNA from the cultured, isolated CD4+ T cells. As for how the authors treated the data: The analysis removed non-productive TCR sequences, trimmed reads to the CDR3 region, and retained only CDR3s that were 7 or more amino acids long. Antigen-specific clonotypes were identified using the MANAFEST web app by comparison of expansion in peptide wells against reference cultures. To count as positive, a clone had to show expansion at FDR<0.05 compared with the reference and with all other wells, an odds ratio above 5, and a frequency above 0.1% in two replicate wells. Clonotypes significantly expanded in SARS-CoV-2 spike wells and in at least one common cold coronavirus spike condition were defined as cross-reactive. CDR3 similarity was assessed by Levenshtein distance with the stringdist R package, and unrooted trees were built with ape in R 3.6.1. TCRdb limited this immuneACCESS table to in-frame rearrangements with V and J called. A share of clones is missing; checked studies link under half to unresolved V genes, and the rest is unexplained. V and J calls and clone size come straight from that table; D and trimming were deduced from the DNA. This sample is represented by just under 65,000 clones; less than 80% of them were singletons. Clones ranked in the top ten supply 3.5% to 4.5% of the sample.

The paper as a whole reports these results and caveats: At late post-vaccination timepoints, both infection-induced and vaccine-induced clones showed marked clonal contraction, consistent with waning T cell responses. Among healthy vaccine recipients, nearly all vaccine-induced clones were SARS-CoV-2 mono-reactive, and just 1 of 255 was cross-reactive with common cold coronaviruses. Limitations of the study were the small number of convalescent patients and the absence of early post-infection timepoints.

The chain is made from TRBV6-2 or TRBV6-3 and TRBJ2-3, with TRBD1 tentatively as D gene (6 bases match). This sample comprised CD4+ T cells from PBMCs cultured with HCoV-OC43 spike peptides, obtained before COVID-19 vaccination. The label giving this sample's cell subset or site can be read as: HCoV-OC43 spike overlapping peptide pool stimulation. This receptor was taken from a human donor who received a COVID-19 vaccine. The CDR3 protein: CASSPYYNRVGADTQYF. The sequenced DNA: TGTGCCAGCAGCCCGTACTATAACAGGGTTGGCGCAGATACGCAGTATTTT.